The rows below give T cell receptor beta chains drawn from one sample of a study of T cell changes during pregnancy in multiple sclerosis. Profiling relied on immunoSEQ multiplex PCR, and the TCRdb table lists in-frame clones only, not all of them. The table has approximately 70,000 clones, more than 80% seen once. The specimen was peripheral blood, collected in the third trimester of pregnancy. The receptors were gathered from a female donor with multiple sclerosis, enrolled in a pregnancy study. The CDR3 runs from the conserved cysteine through the conserved F or W. Fields, in order: V gene, CDR3 length, D gene, J gene, clone size, CDR3 DNA, CDR3 protein. The D gene is left open where the match is weak. A row's size may be missing; if present it is once, few, many or a size class.

v_gene: TRBV29-1; len: 12; d_gene: -; j_gene: TRBJ1-1; abundance: -; CDR3nt: TGCAGCGTTGAAAGACAGAACACTGAAGCTTTCTTT; CDR3aa: CSVERQNTEAFF
v_gene: TRBV7-3; len: 18; d_gene: TRBD1; j_gene: TRBJ1-5; abundance: -; CDR3nt: TGTGCCAGCAGCACTGGACAGGGGACGGAGGGCCGCAATCAGCCCCAGCATTTT; CDR3aa: CASSTGQGTEGRNQPQHF
v_gene: TRBV27; len: 17; d_gene: TRBD2; j_gene: TRBJ2-4; abundance: -; CDR3nt: TGTGCCAGCAGTCCCGGTAGCGGGAAAGTGGCCAAAAACATTCAGTACTTC; CDR3aa: CASSPGSGKVAKNIQYF
v_gene: TRBV19; len: 14; d_gene: -; j_gene: TRBJ2-7; abundance: once; CDR3nt: TGTGCCAGTAGTCGCTCTTACAGGCTATACGAGCAGTACTTC; CDR3aa: CASSRSYRLYEQYF
v_gene: TRBV19; len: 13; d_gene: -; j_gene: TRBJ1-5; abundance: -; CDR3nt: TGTGCCAGTGGAGTGGGGGGACATCAGCCCCAGCATTTT; CDR3aa: CASGVGGHQPQHF
v_gene: TRBV7-9; len: 15; d_gene: TRBD2; j_gene: TRBJ2-1; abundance: -; CDR3nt: TGTGCCAGCAGCCAGGCGGCTTCAGCGGGAGTCGAGCAGTTCTTC; CDR3aa: CASSQAASAGVEQFF
v_gene: TRBV5-1; len: 14; d_gene: -; j_gene: TRBJ2-7; abundance: -; CDR3nt: TGCGCCAGCAGCTTGAATGTGGGGGGCTACGAGCAGTACTTC; CDR3aa: CASSLNVGGYEQYF
v_gene: TRBV7-3; len: 14; d_gene: -; j_gene: TRBJ2-4; abundance: -; CDR3nt: TGTGCCAGCAGCTTAAAAGCAGGGTTAGACATTCAGTACTTC; CDR3aa: CASSLKAGLDIQYF
v_gene: TRBV7-2; len: 15; d_gene: -; j_gene: TRBJ1-2; abundance: once; CDR3nt: TGTGCCAGCAGCTTAGCGGGCGGGGCCCGCTATGGCTACACCTTC; CDR3aa: CASSLAGGARYGYTF
v_gene: TRBV5-1; len: 13; d_gene: TRBD2; j_gene: TRBJ2-7; abundance: -; CDR3nt: TGCGCCAGCAGCTTGGAGGCTAGCGGAGAGCAGTACTTC; CDR3aa: CASSLEASGEQYF
v_gene: TRBV11-3; len: 11; d_gene: -; j_gene: TRBJ2-1; abundance: -; CDR3nt: TGTGCCAGCAGCTCGGACAATGAGCAGTTCTTC; CDR3aa: CASSSDNEQFF
v_gene: TRBV27; len: 16; d_gene: TRBD2; j_gene: TRBJ2-3; abundance: -; CDR3nt: TGTGCCAGCAGTGTAACTAGCGGGTTTGGCACAGATACGCAGTATTTT; CDR3aa: CASSVTSGFGTDTQYF
v_gene: TRBV6-5; len: 16; d_gene: -; j_gene: TRBJ2-5; abundance: -; CDR3nt: -; CDR3aa: CASSFGNGAYRETQYF
v_gene: TRBV5-1; len: 15; d_gene: TRBD2; j_gene: TRBJ2-1; abundance: -; CDR3nt: TGCGCCAGCAGCTTCAGCGGGAGATCCCTCGATGAGCAGTTCTTC; CDR3aa: CASSFSGRSLDEQFF
v_gene: TRBV19; len: 16; d_gene: -; j_gene: TRBJ2-2; abundance: -; CDR3nt: TGTGCCAGTATCGGATTCGTCCCCAGGGGCACCGGGGAGCTGTTTTTT; CDR3aa: CASIGFVPRGTGELFF
v_gene: TRBV9; len: 15; d_gene: TRBD1; j_gene: TRBJ2-6; abundance: -; CDR3nt: TGTGCCAGCAGCGTAGCTATAGGACAGGGACGAGTCCTGACTTTC; CDR3aa: CASSVAIGQGRVLTF
v_gene: TRBV4-1; len: 20; d_gene: TRBD2; j_gene: TRBJ2-1; abundance: -; CDR3nt: TGCGCCAGCAGCCAACTTAGGAGGACTAGCGGGATGTCTAGCTACAATGAGCAGTTCTTC; CDR3aa: CASSQLRRTSGMSSYNEQFF
v_gene: TRBV4-1; len: 14; d_gene: -; j_gene: TRBJ1-2; abundance: -; CDR3nt: TGCGCCAGCAAACAGGCCGTACGGACGGTTGGCTACACCTTC; CDR3aa: CASKQAVRTVGYTF
v_gene: TRBV7-9; len: 16; d_gene: -; j_gene: TRBJ2-7; abundance: -; CDR3nt: TGTGCCAGCAGCTTAGGGGATAGCGTTCCTACCTACGAGCAGTACTTC; CDR3aa: CASSLGDSVPTYEQYF
v_gene: TRBV10-1; len: 14; d_gene: -; j_gene: TRBJ2-3; abundance: -; CDR3nt: TGCGCCAGCAGTGATCAGGGCCCCACAGATACGCAGTATTTT; CDR3aa: CASSDQGPTDTQYF
v_gene: TRBV5-1; len: 14; d_gene: TRBD1; j_gene: TRBJ2-7; abundance: -; CDR3nt: TGCGCCAGCAGCTTGGGGGACAGAGTCTACGAGCAGTACTTC; CDR3aa: CASSLGDRVYEQYF
v_gene: TRBV25-1; len: 14; d_gene: -; j_gene: TRBJ1-1; abundance: -; CDR3nt: TGTGCCAGCAGTGAACACGGGGGGGGCACTGAAGCTTTCTTT; CDR3aa: CASSEHGGGTEAFF
v_gene: TRBV6-5; len: 16; d_gene: TRBD2; j_gene: TRBJ2-2; abundance: -; CDR3nt: TGTGCCAGCAGTTACTCGAGGGCGGGAGGTTCCGGGGAGCTGTTTTTT; CDR3aa: CASSYSRAGGSGELFF
v_gene: TRBV27; len: 17; d_gene: TRBD1; j_gene: TRBJ1-2; abundance: -; CDR3nt: TGTGCCAGCAGTTTAGGGGGGGACAGGGCGACGTACTATGGCTACACCTTC; CDR3aa: CASSLGGDRATYYGYTF
v_gene: TRBV10-1; len: 14; d_gene: -; j_gene: TRBJ2-5; abundance: -; CDR3nt: TGCGCCAGCAGTGAGTCTGGCGGGGAAGAGACCCAGTACTTC; CDR3aa: CASSESGGEETQYF
v_gene: TRBV18; len: 16; d_gene: TRBD1; j_gene: TRBJ1-4; abundance: -; CDR3nt: TGTGCCAGCTCACCACTAGAGACAGGGGGCGATGAAAAACTGTTTTTT; CDR3aa: CASSPLETGGDEKLFF
v_gene: TRBV19; len: 15; d_gene: TRBD2; j_gene: TRBJ2-1; abundance: -; CDR3nt: TGTGCCAGTATCAGGGGGACTAGCGGCTACAATGAGCAGTTCTTC; CDR3aa: CASIRGTSGYNEQFF
v_gene: TRBV7-9; len: 16; d_gene: TRBD1; j_gene: TRBJ1-1; abundance: -; CDR3nt: TGTGCCAGCAGCCCTGGGACAGGACAGGGGAACACTGAAGCTTTCTTT; CDR3aa: CASSPGTGQGNTEAFF
v_gene: TRBV5-1; len: 14; d_gene: TRBD1; j_gene: TRBJ1-2; abundance: -; CDR3nt: TGCGCCAGCAGCTTGGGGGACAGGTTCTATGGCTACACCTTC; CDR3aa: CASSLGDRFYGYTF
v_gene: TRBV7-9; len: 13; d_gene: -; j_gene: TRBJ2-1; abundance: -; CDR3nt: TGTGCCAGCAGCTTAGGTCCCCCAAATGAGCAGTTCTTC; CDR3aa: CASSLGPPNEQFF
v_gene: TRBV4-1; len: 15; d_gene: TRBD2; j_gene: TRBJ2-7; abundance: -; CDR3nt: TGCGCCAGCAGCCAAGAACTAGCGGGATACTACGAGCAGTACTTC; CDR3aa: CASSQELAGYYEQYF
v_gene: TRBV6-5; len: 15; d_gene: -; j_gene: TRBJ1-3; abundance: -; CDR3nt: TGTGCCAGCACCCTCACAGGGCCTCTCGGAAACACCATATATTTT; CDR3aa: CASTLTGPLGNTIYF
v_gene: TRBV5-1; len: 12; d_gene: -; j_gene: TRBJ2-1; abundance: -; CDR3nt: TGCGCCAGCAGCTTGGTTCGGGATGAGCAGTTCTTC; CDR3aa: CASSLVRDEQFF
v_gene: TRBV7-9; len: 14; d_gene: TRBD1; j_gene: TRBJ2-3; abundance: -; CDR3nt: TGTGCCAGCAGCGTCTCAGGGGGCCCAGATACGCAGTATTTT; CDR3aa: CASSVSGGPDTQYF
v_gene: TRBV27; len: 13; d_gene: TRBD2; j_gene: TRBJ2-7; abundance: -; CDR3nt: TGTGCCAGCACAAGCCGGGAGGGCCACGAGCAGTACTTC; CDR3aa: CASTSREGHEQYF
v_gene: TRBV18; len: 13; d_gene: -; j_gene: TRBJ2-3; abundance: few; CDR3nt: TGTGCCAGCCCACAGGGAGGCACAGATACGCAGTATTTT; CDR3aa: CASPQGGTDTQYF
v_gene: TRBV5-1; len: 11; d_gene: -; j_gene: TRBJ2-5; abundance: -; CDR3nt: TGCGCCAGCAGCGCGATGGAGACCCAGTACTTC; CDR3aa: CASSAMETQYF
v_gene: TRBV28; len: 14; d_gene: -; j_gene: TRBJ1-2; abundance: -; CDR3nt: TGTGCCAGCAGTTTAAGGGGTCTCAACTATGGCTACACCTTC; CDR3aa: CASSLRGLNYGYTF
v_gene: TRBV7-6; len: 21; d_gene: TRBD1; j_gene: TRBJ1-4; abundance: -; CDR3nt: TGTGCCAGCAGCCTTCCCACTGGACAGGGGTTGGTTTTTGCAACTAATGAAAAACTGTTTTTT; CDR3aa: CASSLPTGQGLVFATNEKLFF
v_gene: TRBV10-1; len: 14; d_gene: -; j_gene: TRBJ2-5; abundance: -; CDR3nt: TGCGCCAGCAGTGAGTCGGGCCTCGCGGGGACCCAGTACTTC; CDR3aa: CASSESGLAGTQYF
v_gene: TRBV11-2; len: 14; d_gene: -; j_gene: TRBJ2-7; abundance: -; CDR3nt: TGTGCCAGCAGCTTGGAGGGAGTCGGTTACGAGCAGTACTTC; CDR3aa: CASSLEGVGYEQYF
v_gene: TRBV5-1; len: 17; d_gene: -; j_gene: TRBJ2-7; abundance: once; CDR3nt: TGCGCCAGCAGCCCAAACTCCGGGACACGCGTCTCCTACGAGCAGTACTTC; CDR3aa: CASSPNSGTRVSYEQYF
v_gene: TRBV10-3; len: 14; d_gene: -; j_gene: TRBJ1-1; abundance: few; CDR3nt: TGTGCCATCAGACCAGGGACACTGAACACTGAAGCTTTCTTT; CDR3aa: CAIRPGTLNTEAFF
v_gene: TRBV5-6; len: 16; d_gene: TRBD2; j_gene: TRBJ2-3; abundance: once; CDR3nt: TGTGCCAGCAGCGCGGGAGTGGGAGGAGGGACAGATACGCAGTATTTT; CDR3aa: CASSAGVGGGTDTQYF
v_gene: TRBV18; len: 14; d_gene: -; j_gene: TRBJ2-7; abundance: -; CDR3nt: TGTGCCAGCTCACCACAACTGGGAGCAGACGAGCAGTACTTC; CDR3aa: CASSPQLGADEQYF